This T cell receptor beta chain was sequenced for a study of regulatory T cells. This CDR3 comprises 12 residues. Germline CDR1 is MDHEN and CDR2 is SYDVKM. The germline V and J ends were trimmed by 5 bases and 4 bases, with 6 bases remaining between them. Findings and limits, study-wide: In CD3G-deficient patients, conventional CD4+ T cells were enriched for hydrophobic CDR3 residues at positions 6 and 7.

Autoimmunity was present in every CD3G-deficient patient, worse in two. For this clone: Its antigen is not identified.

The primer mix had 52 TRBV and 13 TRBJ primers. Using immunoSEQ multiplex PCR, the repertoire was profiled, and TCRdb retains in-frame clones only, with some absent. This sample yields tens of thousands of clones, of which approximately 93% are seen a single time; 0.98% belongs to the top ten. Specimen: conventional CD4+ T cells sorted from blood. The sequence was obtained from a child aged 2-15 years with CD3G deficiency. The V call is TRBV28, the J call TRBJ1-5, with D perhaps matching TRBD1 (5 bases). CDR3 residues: CASSPGNQPQHF. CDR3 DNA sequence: TGTGCCAGCAGTCCAGGGAATCAGCCCCAGCATTTT.